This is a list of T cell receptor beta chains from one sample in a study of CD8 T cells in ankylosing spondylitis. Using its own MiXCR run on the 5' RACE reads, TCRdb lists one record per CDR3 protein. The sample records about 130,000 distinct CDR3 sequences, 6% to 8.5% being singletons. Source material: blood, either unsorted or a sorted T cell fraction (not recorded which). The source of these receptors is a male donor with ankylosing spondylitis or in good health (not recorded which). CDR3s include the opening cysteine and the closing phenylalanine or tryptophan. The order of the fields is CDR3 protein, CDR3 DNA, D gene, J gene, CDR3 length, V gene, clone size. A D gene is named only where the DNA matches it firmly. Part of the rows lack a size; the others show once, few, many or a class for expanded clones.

CASSSGQDINTIYF | TGTGCCAGCAGTTCCGGACAGGACATCAACACCATATATTTT | TRBD1 | TRBJ1-3 | 14 | TRBV27 | many
CASSFPSGGSPYEQYF | TGTGCCAGCAGCTTCCCTAGCGGGGGGTCGCCCTACGAGCAGTACTTC | TRBD2 | TRBJ2-7 | 16 | TRBV7-9 | .
CASSSGPQRSDTQYF | TGCGCCAGCAGCTCGGGACCACAACGTTCAGATACGCAGTATTTT | . | TRBJ2-3 | 15 | TRBV5-1 | many
CSVDTRGREQYF | TGCAGCGTCGATACCAGGGGGCGCGAGCAGTACTTC | TRBD1 | TRBJ2-7 | 12 | TRBV29-1 | many
CASSYDGQGRYEQYF | TGCGCCAGCAGCTACGATGGACAGGGGCGCTACGAGCAGTACTTC | TRBD1 | TRBJ2-7 | 15 | TRBV5-1 | many
CSARGVGQPNSNYGYTF | TGCAGTGCTAGGGGTGTGGGCCAACCGAACTCAAACTATGGCTACACCTTC | . | TRBJ1-2 | 17 | TRBV20-1 | many
CASSGGTLPSGELFF | TGCGCCAGCAGCGGCGGGACACTCCCATCCGGGGAGCTGTTTTTT | . | TRBJ2-2 | 15 | TRBV5-1 | many
CATSTRLAVSNEQFF | TGTGCCACCAGCACGAGACTAGCGGTCAGCAATGAGCAGTTCTTC | TRBD2 | TRBJ2-1 | 15 | TRBV15 | many
CAWSQTPNTEAFF | TGTGCCTGGAGTCAGACACCGAACACTGAAGCTTTCTTT | . | TRBJ1-1 | 13 | TRBV30 | many
CAWSPTGSPLHF | TGTGCCTGGAGTCCCACTGGGTCACCCCTCCACTTT | . | TRBJ1-6 | 12 | TRBV30 | many
CSADRGEEETQYF | TGCAGTGCTGACAGGGGGGAAGAAGAGACCCAGTACTTC | TRBD1 | TRBJ2-5 | 13 | TRBV20-1 | many
CAWSRGGSYNEQFF | TGTGCCTGGAGCAGGGGGGGGTCCTACAATGAGCAGTTCTTC | . | TRBJ2-1 | 14 | TRBV30 | many
CATSDHKGGGYTF | TGTGCCACCAGTGATCACAAGGGTGGTGGCTACACCTTC | . | TRBJ1-2 | 13 | TRBV24-1 | many
CASSHRSAGNIQYF | TGTGCCAGCAGCCACCGATCGGCAGGGAACATTCAGTACTTC | . | TRBJ2-4 | 14 | TRBV7-2 | .
CASSYTGGNTEAFF | TGTGCCAGCAGTTACACAGGGGGGAACACTGAAGCTTTCTTT | TRBD1 | TRBJ1-1 | 14 | TRBV6-5 | many
CASSLFSSYEQYF | TGCGCCAGCAGCTTGTTTAGCTCCTACGAGCAGTACTTC | . | TRBJ2-7 | 13 | TRBV5-1 | many
CAISDRSEHTEAFF | TGTGCCATCAGTGACCGGTCAGAACACACTGAAGCTTTCTTT | . | TRBJ1-1 | 14 | TRBV10-3 | many
CASSFSGVDSYEQYF | TGTGCCAGCAGTTTTAGCGGAGTTGACTCCTACGAGCAGTACTTC | . | TRBJ2-7 | 15 | TRBV28 | .
CASSTQYGGQPQHF | TGTGCCAGCAGTACCCAATACGGCGGTCAGCCCCAGCATTTT | . | TRBJ1-5 | 14 | TRBV6-1 | many
CASRQENYGYTF | TGCGCCAGCAGGCAGGAGAACTATGGCTACACCTTC | . | TRBJ1-2 | 12 | TRBV5-1 | many
CASSPPFRGGGKTQYF | TGTGCCAGCAGTCCCCCCTTTAGGGGGGGCGGAAAGACCCAGTACTTC | . | TRBJ2-5 | 16 | TRBV12-3/TRBV12-4 | many
CASRTSGSSYNEQFF | TGTGCCAGCAGAACGAGCGGGAGCTCCTACAATGAGCAGTTCTTC | TRBD2 | TRBJ2-1 | 15 | TRBV7-2 | .
CASSSGLAEQFF | TGTGCCAGCAGCTCCGGACTAGCCGAGCAGTTCTTC | TRBD2 | TRBJ2-1 | 12 | TRBV11-2 | .
CASSLEPDEKLFF | TGCGCCAGCAGCTTGGAGCCGGATGAAAAACTGTTTTTT | . | TRBJ1-4 | 13 | TRBV5-1 | many
CSVEDYSGGSGLRTDTQYF | TGCAGCGTTGAAGATTATTCGGGCGGGAGCGGTCTACGCACAGATACGCAGTATTTT | TRBD2 | TRBJ2-3 | 19 | TRBV29-1 | many
CASSLESGGWETQYF | TGCGCCAGCAGCTTGGAATCAGGGGGTTGGGAGACCCAGTACTTC | TRBD1 | TRBJ2-5 | 15 | TRBV5-1 | many
CASSQDGGEQFF | TGTGCCAGCAGCCAAGATGGGGGAGAGCAGTTCTTC | . | TRBJ2-1 | 12 | TRBV3-1 | many
CATSRAGQKNIQYF | TGTGCCACCAGCAGAGCTGGACAGAAAAACATTCAGTACTTC | . | TRBJ2-4 | 14 | TRBV15 | many
CASSVVAGPPNTGELFF | TGTGCCAGCAGCGTAGTGGCGGGACCCCCGAACACCGGGGAGCTGTTTTTT | . | TRBJ2-2 | 17 | TRBV9 | many
CASSLDSGTYNEQFF | TGTGCCAGCAGCTTAGATAGCGGGACCTACAATGAGCAGTTCTTC | TRBD2 | TRBJ2-1 | 15 | TRBV7-3 | many
CASSFSGTVYEQYF | TGTGCCAGCAGTTTTAGCGGGACAGTCTACGAGCAGTACTTC | . | TRBJ2-7 | 14 | TRBV27 | many
CASSQSRSGVTDTQYF | TGTGCCAGCAGCCAATCGCGATCAGGGGTCACAGATACGCAGTATTTT | . | TRBJ2-3 | 16 | TRBV16 | many
CASSLALRGDSEPAFF | TGTGCCAGCAGCTTAGCGCTCAGGGGCGACTCTGAACCGGCTTTCTTT | . | TRBJ1-1 | 16 | TRBV7-9 | many
CASSVDMPTSGNTIYF | TGTGCCAGCAGCGTAGATATGCCGACCTCTGGAAACACCATATATTTT | . | TRBJ1-3 | 16 | TRBV9 | many
CASSRGTSGGRYTGELFF | TGTGCCAGCAGCCGCGGGACTAGCGGGGGGAGGTACACCGGGGAGCTGTTTTTT | TRBD2 | TRBJ2-2 | 18 | TRBV11-3 | many
CASGARDPPSGYTF | TGCGCCAGCGGTGCCCGGGACCCGCCTTCGGGCTACACCTTC | . | TRBJ1-2 | 14 | TRBV5-1 | many
CASSLLVQAATGNTIYF | TGTGCCAGCAGTTTATTGGTCCAGGCGGCTACTGGAAACACCATATATTTT | . | TRBJ1-3 | 17 | TRBV28 | many
CSARGGAQETQYF | TGCAGTGCCCGGGGGGGGGCCCAAGAGACCCAGTACTTC | TRBD2 | TRBJ2-5 | 13 | TRBV20-1 | many
CASSYSGVYEQYF | TGTGCCAGCAGTTACTCAGGGGTTTACGAGCAGTACTTC | . | TRBJ2-7 | 13 | TRBV6-6 | many
CASSSEVKPLFF | TGTGCCAGCAGCTCAGAAGTGAAGCCGCTGTTTTTT | . | TRBJ2-2 | 12 | TRBV12-3/TRBV12-4 | many
CASRGRLSPQHF | TGTGCCAGCAGGGGACGGCTGTCGCCCCAGCATTTT | . | TRBJ1-5 | 12 | TRBV12-3/TRBV12-4 | many
CASSLTPASYEQYF | TGTGCCAGCAGCTTGACCCCCGCGTCCTACGAGCAGTACTTC | . | TRBJ2-7 | 14 | TRBV5-6 | many
CASSFLVETQYF | TGTGCCAGCAGTTTTTTGGTCGAGACCCAGTACTTC | . | TRBJ2-5 | 12 | TRBV12-3/TRBV12-4 | many
CSVEQGSQAFF | TGCAGCGTTGAACAGGGAAGTCAAGCTTTCTTT | . | TRBJ1-1 | 11 | TRBV29-1 | many
CASWRQGVGHTEAFF | TGTGCCTCCTGGAGACAGGGCGTGGGGCACACTGAAGCTTTCTTT | TRBD1 | TRBJ1-1 | 15 | TRBV10-3 | .
CASSEQVEQFF | TGTGCCAGCAGTGAACAGGTAGAGCAGTTCTTC | . | TRBJ2-1 | 11 | TRBV12-3/TRBV12-4 | .
CSVVNIREGPNEQFF | TGCAGCGTTGTCAACATTCGGGAGGGCCCCAATGAGCAGTTCTTC | TRBD2 | TRBJ2-1 | 15 | TRBV29-1 | many
CASRGQENTEAFF | TGTGCCAGCAGGGGTCAGGAGAACACTGAAGCTTTCTTT | . | TRBJ1-1 | 13 | TRBV19 | few
CASSLKLRDTEAFF | TGTGCCAGCAGTTTGAAGCTGAGGGACACTGAAGCTTTCTTT | . | TRBJ1-1 | 14 | TRBV12-3/TRBV12-4 | many
CASRPGTAYGYTF | TGTGCCAGCAGGCCGGGGACGGCCTATGGCTATACCTTC | . | TRBJ1-2 | 13 | TRBV2 | many
CASSVARQFSGANVLTF | TGTGCCAGCAGCGTAGCTCGGCAGTTCTCTGGGGCCAACGTCCTGACTTTC | . | TRBJ2-6 | 17 | TRBV9 | many
CASSQTSGGYDEQFF | TGCGCCAGCAGCCAAACTAGCGGCGGATATGATGAGCAGTTCTTC | TRBD2 | TRBJ2-1 | 15 | TRBV5-1 | many
CSARDRDSYGYTF | TGCAGTGCTAGAGATCGGGACAGCTATGGCTACACCTTC | TRBD1 | TRBJ1-2 | 13 | TRBV20-1 | many
CSAPGSGYNEQFF | TGCAGTGCACCTGGGAGCGGCTACAATGAGCAGTTCTTC | . | TRBJ2-1 | 13 | TRBV20-1 | few
CASSLDRFSGNTIYF | TGCGCCAGCAGCCTGGACCGATTCTCTGGAAACACCATATATTTT | . | TRBJ1-3 | 15 | TRBV5-1 | many